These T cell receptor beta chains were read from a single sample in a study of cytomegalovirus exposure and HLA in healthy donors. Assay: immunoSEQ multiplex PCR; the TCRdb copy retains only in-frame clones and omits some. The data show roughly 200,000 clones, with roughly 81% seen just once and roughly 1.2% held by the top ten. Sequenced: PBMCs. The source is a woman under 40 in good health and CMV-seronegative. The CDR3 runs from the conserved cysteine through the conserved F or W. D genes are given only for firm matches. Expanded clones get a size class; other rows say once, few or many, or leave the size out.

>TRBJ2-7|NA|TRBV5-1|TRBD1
TGCGCCAGCAGCCGCGGACGGGGACAGGGGGTCTACGAGCAGTACTTC
CASSRGRGQGVYEQYF
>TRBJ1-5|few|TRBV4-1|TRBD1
TGCGCCAGCAGCCCCGGGGACAGGGGCCACCAGCCCCAGCATTTT
CASSPGDRGHQPQHF
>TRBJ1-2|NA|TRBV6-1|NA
TGTGCCAGCAGTGTCCCGAGGGCCTCCAACTATGGCTACACCTTC
CASSVPRASNYGYTF
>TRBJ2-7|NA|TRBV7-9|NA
TGTGCCAGCAGCGAGGGACTGATCAGCGAGCAGTACTTC
CASSEGLISEQYF
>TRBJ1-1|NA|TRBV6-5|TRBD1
TGTGCCAGCAGTCCAGGACAGGCTTCGGCTTTCTTT
CASSPGQASAFF
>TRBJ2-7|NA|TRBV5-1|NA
TGCGCCAGCAGAGATCCGGGACACTCTCGAGAGGAGCAGTACTTC
CASRDPGHSREEQYF
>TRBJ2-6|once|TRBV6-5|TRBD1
TGTGCCAGCAGCTCACAGGGGTCTGGGGCCAACGTCCTGACTTTC
CASSSQGSGANVLTF
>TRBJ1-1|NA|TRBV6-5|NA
TGTGCCAGCAGTTACTACAGGGACACTGAAGCTTTCTTT
CASSYYRDTEAFF
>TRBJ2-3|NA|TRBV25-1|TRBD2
TGTGCCAGCAGTGGACAGGGACTAGCGATGAGAGCGGATACGCAGTATTTT
CASSGQGLAMRADTQYF
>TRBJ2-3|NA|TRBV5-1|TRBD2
TGCGCCAGCAGCTTGGCCGGACTAGCGGGGGCCGGGAGTCCGCAGTATTTT
CASSLAGLAGAGSPQYF
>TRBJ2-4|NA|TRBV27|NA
TGTGCCAGCAGCGCCGGGTTCCTAGCCAAAAACATTCAGTACTTC
CASSAGFLAKNIQYF
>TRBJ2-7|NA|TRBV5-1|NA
TGCGCCAGCAGCCGAGTAGCGGGACAGACCTACGAGCAGTACTTC
CASSRVAGQTYEQYF
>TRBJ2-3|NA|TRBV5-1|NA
TGCGCCAGCAGCTCCGCCGGGAGCACAGATACGCAGTATTTT
CASSSAGSTDTQYF
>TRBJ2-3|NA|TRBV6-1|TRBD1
TGTGCCAGCAGGAGGGACAGCTATACGCAGTATTTT
CASRRDSYTQYF
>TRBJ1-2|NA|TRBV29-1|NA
TGCAGCGTTGCCAGGGGCTATGGCTACACCTTC
CSVARGYGYTF
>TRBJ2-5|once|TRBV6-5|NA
TGTGCCAGCAGTCAAGGGGGACCCCAAGAGACCCAGTACTTC
CASSQGGPQETQYF
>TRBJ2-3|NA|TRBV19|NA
TGTGCCAGTAGGCAGACAGCCAGCACAGATACGCAGTATTTT
CASRQTASTDTQYF
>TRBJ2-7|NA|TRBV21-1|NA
TGTGCCAGCAGCAAAGCGGGGACAGAAAGCTACGAGCAGTACTTC
CASSKAGTESYEQYF
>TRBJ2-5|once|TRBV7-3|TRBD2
TGTGCCAGCAGCTCCGGAGCGGGGGGAAAGACCCAGTACTTC
CASSSGAGGKTQYF
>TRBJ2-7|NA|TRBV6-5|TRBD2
TGTGCCAGCAGTCCGGGACTAGCGGGAGGCGAGCAGTACTTC
CASSPGLAGGEQYF
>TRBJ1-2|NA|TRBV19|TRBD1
TGTGCCAGTAGAGAGATCTCAGACAGGGGGCTCCGAGGCTACACCTTC
CASREISDRGLRGYTF
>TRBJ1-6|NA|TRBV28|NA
TGTGCCAGCAGGCCCCCTGGGAGCTCCTATAATTCACCCCTCCACTTT
CASRPPGSSYNSPLHF
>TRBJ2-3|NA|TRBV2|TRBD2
TGTGCCAGCAGGCTAGCGGGGATCACAGATACGCAGTATTTT
CASRLAGITDTQYF
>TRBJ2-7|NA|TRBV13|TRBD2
TGTGCCAGCAGCACGGGACTAGCTGGTGAGCAGTACTTC
CASSTGLAGEQYF
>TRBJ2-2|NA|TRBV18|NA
TGTGCCAGCTCACGGGAGAACGGGGAGCTGTTTTTT
CASSRENGELFF
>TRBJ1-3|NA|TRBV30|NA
TGTGCCTGGAGTGTACGTAGGCTCCGAGCCGGGAACACCATATATTTT
CAWSVRRLRAGNTIYF
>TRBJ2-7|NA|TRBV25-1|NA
TGTGCCAGCAGTGAATCACTCTCCTACGAGCAGTACTTC
CASSESLSYEQYF